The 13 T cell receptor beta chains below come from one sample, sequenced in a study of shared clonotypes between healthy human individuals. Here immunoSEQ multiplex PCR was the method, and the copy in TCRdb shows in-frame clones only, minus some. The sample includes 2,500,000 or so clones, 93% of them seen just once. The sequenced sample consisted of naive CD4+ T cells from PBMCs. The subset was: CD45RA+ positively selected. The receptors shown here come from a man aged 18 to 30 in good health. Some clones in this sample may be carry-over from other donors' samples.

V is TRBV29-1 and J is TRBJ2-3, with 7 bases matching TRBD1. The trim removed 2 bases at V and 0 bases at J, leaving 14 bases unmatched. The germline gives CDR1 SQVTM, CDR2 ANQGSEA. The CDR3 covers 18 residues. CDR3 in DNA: TGCAGCGTTGAAAAGTGGGGACAGATTTATCCTAGCACAGATACGCAGTATTTT. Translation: CSVEKWGQIYPSTDTQYF.

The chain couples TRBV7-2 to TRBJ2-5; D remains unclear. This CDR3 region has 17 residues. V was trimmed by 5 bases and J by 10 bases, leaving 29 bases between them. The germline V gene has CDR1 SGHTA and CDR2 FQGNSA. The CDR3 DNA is TGTGCCAGCAGCCCTAATACAGACTTGATAGGTTTCTCGATCCAGTACTTC. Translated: CASSPNTDLIGFSIQYF.

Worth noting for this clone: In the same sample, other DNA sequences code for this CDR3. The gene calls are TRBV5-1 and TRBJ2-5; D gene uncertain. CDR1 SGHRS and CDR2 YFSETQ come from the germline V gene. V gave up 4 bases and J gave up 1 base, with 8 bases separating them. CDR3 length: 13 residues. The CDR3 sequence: CASSRGLQETQYF. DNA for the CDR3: TGCGCCAGCAGCCGAGGCCTCCAAGAGACCCAGTACTTC.

The CDR3 DNA reads as TGCGCCAGTCAATTTCAACTCACAGATACGCAGTATTTT. Amino acid sequence: CASQFQLTDTQYF. The chain carries TRBV5-1 and TRBJ2-3; D remains unclear. This CDR3 is built from 13 residues. V shed 8 bases and J shed 2 bases, with 12 bases lying between them. CDR1 SGHRS and CDR2 YFSETQ come from the germline V gene.

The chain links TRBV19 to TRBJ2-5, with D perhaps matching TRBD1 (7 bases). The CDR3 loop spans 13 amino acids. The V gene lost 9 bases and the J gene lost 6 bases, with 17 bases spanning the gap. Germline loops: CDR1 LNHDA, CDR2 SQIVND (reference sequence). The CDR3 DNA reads TGTGCCAGCCAAAACAGGGGAGGCAAGACCCAGTACTTC. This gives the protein CASQNRGGKTQYF.

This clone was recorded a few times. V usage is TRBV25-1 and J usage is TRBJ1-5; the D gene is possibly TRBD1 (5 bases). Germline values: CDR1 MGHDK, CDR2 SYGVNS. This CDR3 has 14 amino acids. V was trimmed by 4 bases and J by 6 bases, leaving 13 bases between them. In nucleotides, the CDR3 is TGTGCCAGCAGTGGTGGGGGGAGCGGTCAGCCCCAGCATTTT. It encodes CASSGGGSGQPQHF.

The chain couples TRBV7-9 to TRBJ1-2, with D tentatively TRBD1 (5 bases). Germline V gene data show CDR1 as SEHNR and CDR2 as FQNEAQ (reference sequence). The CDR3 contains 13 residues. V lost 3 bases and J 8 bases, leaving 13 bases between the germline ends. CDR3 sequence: CASSLQGAGGYTF. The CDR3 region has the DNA TGTGCCAGCAGCTTGCAAGGGGCTGGCGGCTACACCTTC.

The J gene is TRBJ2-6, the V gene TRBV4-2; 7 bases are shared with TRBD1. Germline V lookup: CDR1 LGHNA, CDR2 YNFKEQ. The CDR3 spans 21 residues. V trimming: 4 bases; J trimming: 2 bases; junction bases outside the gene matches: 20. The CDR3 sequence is CASSRNRVGTEVSPGANVLTF. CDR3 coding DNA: TGTGCCAGCAGCCGAAATAGGGTCGGGACAGAGGTATCTCCTGGGGCCAACGTCCTGACTTTC.

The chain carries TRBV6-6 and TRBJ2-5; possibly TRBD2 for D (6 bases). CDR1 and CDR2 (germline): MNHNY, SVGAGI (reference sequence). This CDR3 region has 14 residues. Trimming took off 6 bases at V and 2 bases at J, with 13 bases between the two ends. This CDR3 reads CASRRHGTQETQYF. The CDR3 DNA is TGTGCCAGCAGGCGTCACGGGACTCAAGAGACCCAGTACTTC.

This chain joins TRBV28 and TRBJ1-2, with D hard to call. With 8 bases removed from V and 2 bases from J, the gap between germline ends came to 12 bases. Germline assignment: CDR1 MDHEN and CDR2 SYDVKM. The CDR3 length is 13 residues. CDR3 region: CASQVRANYGYTF. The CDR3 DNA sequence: TGTGCCAGCCAGGTCCGGGCCAACTATGGCTACACCTTC.

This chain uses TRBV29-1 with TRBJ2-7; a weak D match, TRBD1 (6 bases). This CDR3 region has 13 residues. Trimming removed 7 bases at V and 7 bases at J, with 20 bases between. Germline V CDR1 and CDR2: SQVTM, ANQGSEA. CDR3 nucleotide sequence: TGCAGCGCCCTAGGGGGTGTTCGCGGGGAGCAGTACTTC. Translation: CSALGGVRGEQYF.

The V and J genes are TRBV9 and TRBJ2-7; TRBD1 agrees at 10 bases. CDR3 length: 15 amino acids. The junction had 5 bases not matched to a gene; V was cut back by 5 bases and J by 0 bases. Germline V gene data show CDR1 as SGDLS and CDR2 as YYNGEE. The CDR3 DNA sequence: TGTGCCAGCAGTCGGGACAGGGGTTACTCCTACGAGCAGTACTTC. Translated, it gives CASSRDRGYSYEQYF. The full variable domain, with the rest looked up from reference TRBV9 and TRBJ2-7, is DSGVTQTPKHLITATGQRVTLRCSPRSGDLSVYWYQQSLDQGLQFLIQYYNGEERAKGNILERFSAQQFPDLHSELNLSSLELGDSALYFCASSRDRGYSYEQYFGPGTRLTVT.

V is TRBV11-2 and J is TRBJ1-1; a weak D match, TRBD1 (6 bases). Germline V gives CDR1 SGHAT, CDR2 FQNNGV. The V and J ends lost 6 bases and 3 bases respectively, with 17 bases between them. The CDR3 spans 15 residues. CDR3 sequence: CASRFLTGVHTEAFF. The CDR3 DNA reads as TGTGCCAGCAGGTTCCTGACAGGAGTACACACTGAAGCTTTCTTT.